The T cell receptor (beta chain) described here comes from a study of T cells expressing NK-cell markers. About the research overall: In sorted CD3+CD56+NKG2C+, CD3+CD56+NKG2C- and CD3+CD56-NKG2C+ T cells, TCR beta repertoires were obtained. With respect to HCMV, seven of the eight sequenced donors were seropositive, and one was seronegative. Findings and caveats of the study: The CD3+CD56-NKG2C+ fraction of a few donors was also led by these clonotypes.

Note on this clonotype: Its specificity is unknown.

This CDR3 is 16 amino acids long. CDR1 is SGHDT, CDR2 YYEEEE, per germline. 5'RACE template switching with UMIs produced the TCR beta cDNA. TCRdb reworked the 5' RACE reads into one entry per CDR3 protein, no DNA. The sample includes 450,000 to 600,000 distinct CDR3 sequences. The rearrangement joins TRBV5-6 to TRBJ2-1; TCRdb calls TRBD2, which cannot be checked without DNA. Sequenced material: blood T cells: a sorted CD56 or NKG2C T cell subset, CD4+ or CD8+ T cells, or bulk PBMC T cells (not recorded which). The clonotype originates from a man between 18 and 35 years old in good health. This CDR3 reads CASSLRTSGRTREQFF.